Listed here are 24 T cell receptor beta chains from one sample, sequenced in a study of cytomegalovirus exposure and HLA in healthy donors. The PCR was carried out with 60 Vbeta primers and 13 Jbeta primers. Some clones are missing from TCRdb's copy, which holds only in-frame ones; the method was immunoSEQ multiplex PCR. This table holds around 95,000 clones, 78% found once. The sequenced sample was PBMCs. The receptors here all came from a woman aged 40 to 50 in good health and CMV-seropositive.

Only one count was recorded for this clone. The chain recombines TRBV27 with TRBJ2-1; TRBD1 agrees at 7 bases. Germline-derived CDR1 and CDR2 are MNHEY and SMNVEV (reference sequence). With 2 bases clipped from V and 4 bases from J, the junction kept 8 bases outside the gene matches. The CDR3 contains 16 residues. CDR3 bases: TGTGCCAGCAGTTTAAGGCCGCAGGGGGTGTACAATGAGCAGTTCTTC. It yields the protein CASSLRPQGVYNEQFF.

This rearrangement joins TRBV4-2 to TRBJ2-1; 8 bases are shared with TRBD2. CDR3 length: 17 residues. J was trimmed by 4 bases and V by 0 bases; bases with no gene match: 8. The V gene's germline CDR1 is LGHNA and CDR2 YNFKEQ. For the CDR3, the DNA is TGTGCCAGCAGCCAAGAGGTAGCGGGATCTCCTTACAATGAGCAGTTCTTC. Amino acid sequence: CASSQEVAGSPYNEQFF.

This sequence joins TRBV4-1 and TRBJ2-2; 9 nucleotides agree with TRBD1. Germline V CDR1 and CDR2: MGHRA, YSYEKL. This CDR3 has 15 amino acids. Trimming removed 4 bases from V and 8 bases from J; junction bases left unmatched: 8. The CDR3 DNA reads as TGCGCCAGCAGCCGCCTGACAGGGGGGGAGGGGGAGCTGTTTTTT. Translating gives CASSRLTGGEGELFF.

The chain joins TRBV6-1 to TRBJ1-6; 8 bases agree with TRBD1. Germline V lookup: CDR1 MNHNS, CDR2 SASEGT. There are 13 residues in the CDR3. Unmatched junction bases numbered 5, after V lost 6 bases and J lost 10 bases. Written as DNA, the CDR3 is TGTGCCAGCAGAGGACAGGGCCCCTCACCCCTCCACTTT. Residues: CASRGQGPSPLHF.

This chain links TRBV7-9 with TRBJ2-3; 13 bases match TRBD2. Germline V gene data show CDR1 as SEHNR and CDR2 as FQNEAQ (reference sequence). The ends lost 7 bases at V and 5 bases at J; junction bases unmatched: 9. This CDR3 region has 16 residues. CDR3 loop: CASTGLAGSSVDTQYF. For the CDR3, the DNA is TGTGCCAGCACGGGACTAGCGGGATCCTCGGTAGATACGCAGTATTTT.

This clone appeared once. The gene calls are TRBV9 and TRBJ2-7, with unresolved D. The CDR3 length is 14 residues. The V gene lost 0 bases and the J gene lost 0 bases, with 7 bases spanning the gap. CDR1 SGDLS and CDR2 YYNGEE come from the germline V gene. Here the CDR3 DNA reads TGTGCCAGCAGCGTAGGTGATAGCTCCTACGAGCAGTACTTC. Protein product: CASSVGDSSYEQYF.

The chain uses TRBV6-5 and TRBJ2-1; 12 bases fit TRBD2. This CDR3 region has 16 residues. The germline gives CDR1 MNHEY, CDR2 SVGAGI. With V trimmed by 0 bases and J by 7 bases, 4 bases remained unmatched. CDR3 in DNA: TGTGCCAGCAGTTACTCGACTAGCGGGAGTGGGAATGAGCAGTTCTTC. Translating gives CASSYSTSGSGNEQFF.

V gene TRBV28 combines with J gene TRBJ2-5; D uncertain. The closer fit of TRBJ2-7 to the DNA end suggests the J call may be wrong. Per germline, CDR1 MDHEN and CDR2 SYDVKM. The CDR3 is 15 residues long. The CDR3, as DNA: TGTGCCAGCAGTCCCACCGTCCCGGTAACCTACGAGCAGTACTTC. This gives the protein CASSPTVPVTYEQYF.

This chain links TRBV6-5 with TRBJ1-2, with TRBD1 matching 9 bases. CDR1 is MNHEY and CDR2 is SVGAGI in the germline V gene. V trimming: 6 bases; J trimming: 6 bases; junction bases outside the gene matches: 8. The CDR3 is 14 residues long. The CDR3 DNA is TGTGCCAGCAGCCTTGGACAGGGGCGGCATGGCTACACCTTC. As protein: CASSLGQGRHGYTF.

Only a few counts were recorded for this clone. The rearrangement links TRBV10-2 to TRBJ2-2; no definite D call. V shed 0 bases and J shed 6 bases, with 8 bases lying between them. Per the germline V gene, CDR1 is WSHSY and CDR2 is SAAADI. The CDR3 consists of 14 residues. This CDR3 reads CASSESLVAGELFF. CDR3 in DNA: TGCGCCAGCAGTGAGTCGTTGGTAGCCGGGGAGCTGTTTTTT.

This sequence joins TRBV10-2 and TRBJ1-1; no definite D call. V was clipped by 8 bases and J by 3 bases, with 13 bases between them. This CDR3 is 13 amino acids long. Per the germline V gene, CDR1 is WSHSY and CDR2 is SAAADI. For the CDR3, the DNA is TGCGCCAGCTCTCTTCGACGGGACACTGAAGCTTTCTTT. It encodes CASSLRRDTEAFF.

This clone was observed a few times. The V gene is TRBV5-1, the J gene TRBJ1-3; D not resolved. Trimming took off 4 bases at V and 0 bases at J, with 17 bases between the two ends. Germline lookup yields CDR1 SGHRS and CDR2 YFSETQ. The CDR3 totals 17 residues. This CDR3 is CASSPTPQEYSGNTIYF. The CDR3 nucleotides read TGCGCCAGCAGCCCCACCCCCCAGGAATACTCTGGAAACACCATATATTTT.

This chain joins TRBV19 and TRBJ2-6, with D maybe TRBD2 (5 bases). Germline V gene sequence: CDR1 LNHDA, CDR2 SQIVND (reference sequence). This CDR3 has 17 residues. The V end lost 6 bases, the J end lost 0 bases, and 15 bases lay between the germline ends. The CDR3 DNA follows: TGTGCCAGTAGCACAGACTACCCCCTCTCTGGGGCCAACGTCCTGACTTTC. Translation gives CASSTDYPLSGANVLTF. Using reference TRBV19 and TRBJ2-6 for the parts outside the CDR3, the full variable domain is DGGITQSPKYLFRKEGQNVTLSCEQNLNHDAMYWYRQDPGQGLRLIYYSQIVNDFQKGDIAEGYSVSREKKESFPLTVTSAQKNPTAFYLCASSTDYPLSGANVLTFGAGSRLTVL.

This clone was seen a few times. The chain carries TRBV29-1 and TRBJ2-5, with 15 bases identical to TRBD2. Germline V gives CDR1 SQVTM, CDR2 ANQGSEA. J lost 5 bases, V lost 4 bases, and 8 bases had no gene match. The CDR3 consists of 16 residues. CDR3 sequence: CSVGKWTSGRVETQYF. CDR3 nucleotide sequence: TGCAGCGTTGGGAAGTGGACTAGCGGGAGGGTCGAGACCCAGTACTTC.

The chain joins TRBV9 to TRBJ2-3; 9 positions agree with TRBD2. V shed 0 bases and J 3 bases; nucleotides not matched to a gene: 8. Germline V gene data show CDR1 as SGDLS and CDR2 as YYNGEE. CDR3 length: 17 amino acids. CDR3 residues: CASSVGDSGRWTDTQYF. As DNA, the CDR3 is TGTGCCAGCAGCGTAGGGGATAGCGGGAGATGGACAGATACGCAGTATTTT.

The rearrangement links TRBV10-3 to TRBJ1-2, with 9 positions matching TRBD1. V shed 6 bases, J shed 4 bases, and the junction held 6 bases outside the gene matches. CDR1 is ENHRY and CDR2 is SYGVKD in the germline V gene. This CDR3 has 14 residues. In DNA, the CDR3 is TGTGCCATCAGCAAGGTGGGACAGGGCTATGGCTACACCTTC. The encoded protein is CAISKVGQGYGYTF.

Comment on this clone: Relative to the germline gene, one junction end is altered; a read error may explain this. The chain has TRBV7-7 and TRBJ2-2; 9 bases agree with TRBD2. This CDR3 spans 16 amino acids. In germline, CDR1 is SSHAT, CDR2 FNYEAQ (reference sequence). The DNA for the CDR3 is TGTGCTAGCAGCCCGACTAGCGGAGCGGACACCGGGGAGCTGTTTTTT. This sequence encodes CASSPTSGADTGELFF.

The J gene is TRBJ2-5, the V gene TRBV19; D possibly corresponds to TRBD1 (7 bases). V was shortened by 6 bases and J by 5 bases, with 13 bases between the two germline ends. Germline V gene sequence: CDR1 LNHDA, CDR2 SQIVND (reference sequence). This CDR3 is 13 amino acids long. The CDR3 region is CASRAGQSETQYF. The CDR3 DNA reads TGTGCCAGTAGGGCGGGACAGTCCGAGACCCAGTACTTC.

The rearrangement uses TRBV28 and TRBJ2-7, with TRBD2 matching over 12 bases. V lost 6 bases and J lost 1; bases outside the gene matches: 4. Looked up from germline, CDR1 is MDHEN and CDR2 is SYDVKM. CDR3 length: 15 residues. The DNA for the CDR3 is TGTGCCAGCAGACGCCTAGCGGGAGGGTCCTACGAGCAGTACTTC. Its protein product is CASRRLAGGSYEQYF. The complete variable domain, with remaining parts taken from reference TRBV28 and TRBJ2-7, reads DVKVTQSSRYLVKRTGEKVFLECVQDMDHENMFWYRQDPGLGLRLIYFSYDVKMKEKGDIPEGYSVSREKKERFSLILESASTNQTSMYLCASRRLAGGSYEQYFGPGTRLTVT.

The chain has TRBV5-1 and TRBJ2-7; D is perhaps TRBD1 (6 bases). The germline gives CDR1 SGHRS, CDR2 YFSETQ. V gave up 1 base and J gave up 3 bases, with 11 bases separating them. The CDR3 runs 14 residues. The CDR3, as DNA: TGCGCCAGCAGCTTGACAGGGTCGAACTACGAGCAGTACTTC. This translates into CASSLTGSNYEQYF.

The genes are TRBV19 and TRBJ2-7, with a tentative D call TRBD2 (6 bases). The germline V gene encodes CDR1 LNHDA and CDR2 SQIVND (reference sequence). The CDR3 runs 15 residues. Trimming shortened V by 7 bases and J by 0 bases, and 16 bases separated the two germline ends. The CDR3 sequence is CASTKTSRSSYEQYF. In DNA form, the CDR3 reads TGTGCCAGTACGAAAACTAGCCGGAGCTCCTACGAGCAGTACTTC.

This chain uses TRBV4-1 with TRBJ2-1; 9 positions agree with TRBD2. With 0 bases clipped from V and 6 bases from J, the junction kept 9 bases outside the gene matches. In germline, CDR1 is MGHRA, CDR2 YSYEKL. The CDR3 is 17 residues long. CDR3 in DNA: TGCGCCAGCAGCCAAGACATGGGACTAGCCCGCTCCAATGAGCAGTTCTTC. This codes for CASSQDMGLARSNEQFF.

V gene TRBV5-1 combines with J gene TRBJ1-5, with a possible D match to TRBD1 (5 bases). Germline-derived CDR1 and CDR2 are SGHRS and YFSETQ. CDR3 size: 14 residues. V gave up 4 bases and J gave up 2 bases, with 10 bases separating them. Here the CDR3 DNA reads TGCGCCAGCAGCCCCGGCAGGGGCAATCAGCCCCAGCATTTT. This translates into CASSPGRGNQPQHF.

The chain carries TRBV9 and TRBJ1-1; 7 bases map to TRBD1. This CDR3 has 14 residues. CDR1 is SGDLS and CDR2 is YYNGEE in the germline V gene. Trimming removed 3 bases from V and 1 base from J; junction bases left unmatched: 3. DNA of the CDR3: TGTGCCAGCAGCGCCGGGACAGAGAACACTGAAGCTTTCTTT. Translating it yields CASSAGTENTEAFF.